These 7 T cell receptor beta chains share one sample of origin, sequenced in a study of shared clonotypes between healthy human individuals. Selected positively for CCR7 and CD45RO-negative, naive CD8 cells excluded terminally differentiated effector memory CD45RA+ cells. Profiling relied on immunoSEQ multiplex PCR, and the TCRdb table lists in-frame clones only, not all of them. This table has about 2 million clones, roughly 95% appearing once. Sample: naive CD8+ T cells sorted from blood. These receptors were obtained from a man between 18 and 35 years old in good health.

The chain combines TRBV5-5 with TRBJ1-1; no clear D gene. Trimming removed 0 bases at V and 4 bases at J, with 7 bases between. CDR1 is SGHKS and CDR2 is YYEKEE in the germline V gene (reference sequence). This CDR3 has 13 amino acids. CDR3 sequence: CASSLGGPTEAFF. Here the CDR3 DNA reads TGTGCCAGCAGCTTGGGAGGTCCCACTGAAGCTTTCTTT.

This chain connects TRBV7-9 to TRBJ2-7; TRBD2 matches at 9 bases. Germline V CDR1 and CDR2: SEHNR, FQNEAQ (reference sequence). The CDR3 length is 14 residues. V dropped 8 bases and J dropped 4; count of bases not matched to a gene: 9. CDR3 loop: CASGPLAGTYEQYF. The DNA for the CDR3 is TGTGCCAGCGGGCCCCTAGCGGGGACTTACGAGCAGTACTTC.

Comment on this clone: This sample also contains other DNA sequences that code for the same CDR3. The rearrangement links TRBV27 to TRBJ2-2; no reliable D call. This CDR3 spans 13 amino acids. Germline V CDR1 and CDR2: MNHEY, SMNVEV (reference sequence). Trimming shortened V by 3 bases and J by 0 bases, and 2 bases separated the two germline ends. For the CDR3, the DNA is TGTGCCAGCAGTTTGTCGAACACCGGGGAGCTGTTTTTT. The encoded protein is CASSLSNTGELFF.

This chain uses TRBV5-1 with TRBJ1-1; TRBD1 is a possible D gene (5 bases). V was pared by 3 bases and J by 2 bases, with 14 bases between. The CDR3 consists of 15 residues. Germline V gives CDR1 SGHRS, CDR2 YFSETQ. Here the CDR3 reads CASSYSQGPNTEAFF. CDR3 in DNA: TGCGCCAGCAGCTACAGTCAGGGCCCAAACACTGAAGCTTTCTTT.

The J gene is TRBJ2-7, the V gene TRBV6-1; 9 positions match TRBD2. This CDR3 has 16 amino acids. Germline V gene sequence: CDR1 MNHNS, CDR2 SASEGT. Trimming took 0 bases from V and 3 from J; bases not matched to a gene: 6. The CDR3 loop reads CASSEAEAGGLYEQYF. DNA of the CDR3: TGTGCCAGCAGTGAAGCCGAAGCGGGAGGTCTCTACGAGCAGTACTTC.

The chain recombines TRBV9 with TRBJ2-7; TRBD2 is a possible D gene (5 bases). Germline CDR1 is SGDLS and CDR2 is YYNGEE. V lost 0 bases and J lost 6, with 10 bases in between. The CDR3 covers 13 residues. CDR3 DNA: TGTGCCAGCAGCGTAGGAGAACGGGGCGAGCAGTACTTC. Its translation: CASSVGERGEQYF.

This chain joins TRBV27 and TRBJ2-7; TRBD1 is a possible D gene (5 bases). Germline CDR1 is MNHEY and CDR2 is SMNVEV (reference sequence). The V and J ends lost 11 bases and 2 bases respectively, with 16 bases between them. This CDR3 is 13 amino acids long. The CDR3 nucleotides read TGTGCCGCCGCTCTAGGGGTAGCCTACGAGCAGTACTTC. This codes for CAAALGVAYEQYF.